This T cell receptor (beta chain) was recorded in a study of monozygotic twins with cystic fibrosis. Study as a whole: Libraries were built from three micrograms of fragmented DNA using about 14 PCR cycles.

This CDR3 has 12 amino acids. Germline V CDR1 and CDR2: LNHDA, SQIVND (reference sequence). Trimming shortened V by 6 bases and J by 5 bases, and 10 bases separated the two germline ends. Overall study results and limits: Clonality was generally low (median about 0.01), higher in the most severe patients. V usage most resembled the co-twin in 13 of 16 pairs.

Notes on this clone: Its antigen is currently unknown.

Here immunoSEQ multiplex PCR was the method, and the copy in TCRdb shows in-frame clones only, minus some. The data hold 34,000 or so clones, with about 90% observed a single time. The sequenced material came from blood. The J gene is TRBJ2-5, the V gene TRBV19; D is possibly TRBD1 (6 bases). This TCR was sampled from a boy between 2 and 10 years old with cystic fibrosis. The CDR3 nucleotides are TGTGCCAGTAGCCAACAGGGTGAGACCCAGTACTTC. It is translated as CASSQQGETQYF.